Below, 23 T cell receptor beta chains from the same sample are listed, as sequenced in a study of blood T cell repertoires in COVID-19. The assay was immunoSEQ multiplex PCR, and TCRdb's table has in-frame clones only and misses some. The table records roughly 180,000 clones, roughly 81% of them present only once. Source material: peripheral blood. These receptors were collected from a woman aged 45-60 years with COVID-19, enrolled during active disease.

V gene TRBV6-5 combines with J gene TRBJ2-7; 8 nucleotides align to TRBD1. The CDR3 spans 14 residues. J was trimmed by 3 bases and V by 7 bases; bases with no gene match: 8. CDR1 and CDR2 from the germline V gene are MNHEY and SVGAGI. The CDR3 DNA is TGTGCCAGCACTCCGGGACAGGCGTACTACGAGCAGTACTTC. Amino acid sequence: CASTPGQAYYEQYF.

This clone showed up just once. The chain is built from TRBV12-3 or TRBV12-4 and TRBJ2-3, with D unclear. Trimming shortened V by 5 bases and J by 4 bases, and 7 bases separated the two germline ends. This CDR3 comprises 12 residues. CDR3 nucleotide sequence: TGTGCCAGCAGTAATTCGGCAGATACGCAGTATTTT. Protein: CASSNSADTQYF.

This clone has just a few counts. V and J are TRBV11-3 and TRBJ1-3; TRBD1 matches 10 bases. CDR1 and CDR2 from the germline V gene are SGHNT and YENEEA. This CDR3 is 16 amino acids long. The ends lost 3 bases at V and 0 bases at J; junction bases unmatched: 2. CDR3 sequence: CASSFGTGDSGNTIYF. The DNA of the CDR3 is TGTGCCAGCAGCTTTGGGACAGGGGACTCTGGAAACACCATATATTTT.

The chain links TRBV11-3 to TRBJ2-5, with 9 bases matching TRBD2. The V and J ends lost 2 bases and 6 bases, in that order; junction bases with no gene match: 7. This CDR3 has 15 residues. Germline lookup yields CDR1 SGHNT and CDR2 YENEEA. This CDR3 reads CASSLLAGGGQTQYF. The CDR3 coding sequence is TGTGCCAGCAGCTTACTGGCGGGGGGGGGACAGACCCAGTACTTC. The variable domain in full, completed from reference TRBV11-3 and TRBJ2-5, reads EAGVVQSPRYKIIEKKQPVAFWCNPISGHNTLYWYLQNLGQGPELLIRYENEEAVDDSQLPKDRFSAERLKGVDSTLKIQPAELGDSAVYLCASSLLAGGGQTQYFGPGTRLLVL.

This clone was seen a few times. The rearrangement joins TRBV10-3 to TRBJ1-2, with a possible D match to TRBD1 (5 bases). V was trimmed by 8 bases and J by 4 bases, leaving 11 bases between them. This CDR3 is built from 12 residues. CDR1 and CDR2 (germline): ENHRY, SYGVKD. CDR3 region: CAIRAGPYGYTF. The CDR3 coding sequence is TGTGCCATCCGCGCGGGACCCTATGGCTACACCTTC.

The chain is built from TRBV30 and TRBJ1-1; 8 bases align to TRBD1. J lost 3 bases, V lost 3 bases, and 3 bases had no gene match. Germline CDR1 GTSNPN, CDR2 SVGIG (reference sequence). This CDR3 contains 13 residues. The CDR3 here is CAWSGQGHTEAFF. As DNA, the CDR3 is TGTGCCTGGAGCGGACAGGGTCACACTGAAGCTTTCTTT.

The gene calls are TRBV24-1 and TRBJ2-5; D remains ambiguous. CDR1 and CDR2 (germline): KGHDR, SFDVKD. The CDR3 length is 9 residues. Trimming shortened V by 9 bases and J by 8 bases, and 6 bases separated the two germline ends. The DNA of the CDR3 is TGTGCCACCGACAAAACCCAGTACTTC. Translation: CATDKTQYF.

This clone appeared a single time. Here the CDR3 DNA reads TGTGCCAGCAGTGCTGGACAGGGGGTAGGCGGGGAGCTGTTTTTT. Its translation: CASSAGQGVGGELFF. The rearrangement links TRBV9 to TRBJ2-2, with 10 positions matching TRBD1. CDR3 size: 15 residues. V was pared by 5 bases and J by 7 bases, with 8 bases of the junction left unmatched. Looked up from germline, CDR1 is SGDLS and CDR2 is YYNGEE.

The genes are TRBV20-1 and TRBJ2-1, with 7 nucleotides matching TRBD2. V dropped 5 bases and J dropped 11; count of bases not matched to a gene: 6. Germline CDR1 and CDR2: DFQATT and SNEGSKA (reference sequence). CDR3 length: 11 residues. As DNA, the CDR3 is TGCAGTGCTCTGAGCGGGGTCAAGCAGTTCTTC. Translated: CSALSGVKQFF.

The V call is TRBV30, the J call TRBJ2-3; TRBD2 aligns across 10 bases. Trimming cost V 8 bases and J 1 base; bases outside gene matches: 6. CDR3 length: 14 amino acids. CDR1 and CDR2 (germline): GTSNPN, SVGIG (reference sequence). In DNA form, the CDR3 reads TGTGCCCTTGGGCTAGCGGGGGGCACAGATACGCAGTATTTT. This encodes CALGLAGGTDTQYF.

This chain links TRBV29-1 with TRBJ2-3, with TRBD2 identical over 7 bases. Germline V lookup: CDR1 SQVTM, CDR2 ANQGSEA. J was trimmed by 2 bases and V by 4 bases; bases with no gene match: 6. The CDR3 is made up of 14 amino acids. CDR3 sequence reads: CSVVAAGDTDTQYF. In DNA, the CDR3 is TGCAGCGTTGTCGCGGCGGGGGACACAGATACGCAGTATTTT.

V and J are TRBV23-1 and TRBJ1-5; unclear D gene. TRBV23-1 counts as an open reading frame of uncertain function. Trimming cost V 0 bases and J 3 bases, with 12 bases left between them. CDR3 size: 16 residues. CDR3 region: CASSQSAELPNQPQHF. In DNA, the CDR3 is TGCGCCAGCAGTCAATCTGCGGAACTTCCCAATCAGCCCCAGCATTTT.

The chain combines TRBV4-1 with TRBJ1-5; 10 bases map to TRBD1. V dropped 3 bases and J dropped 5; count of bases not matched to a gene: 10. Germline assignment: CDR1 MGHRA and CDR2 YSYEKL. There are 17 residues in the CDR3. CDR3 sequence (DNA): TGCGCCAGCAGCCACAGCCGGGACAGGGGATCTGATCAGCCCCAGCATTTT. Translating it yields CASSHSRDRGSDQPQHF.

The chain has TRBV30 and TRBJ1-2; TRBD1 might be the D (6 bases). Trimming removed 4 bases from V and 1 base from J, with 10 bases in between. CDR1 and CDR2 (germline): GTSNPN, SVGIG (reference sequence). The CDR3 totals 13 residues. The CDR3 is CAWKQGGNYGYTF. The CDR3 coding sequence is TGTGCCTGGAAACAGGGTGGTAACTATGGCTACACCTTC.

The V call is TRBV9, the J call TRBJ1-3; TRBD1 agrees at 8 bases. The CDR3 has 15 residues. V was pared by 5 bases and J by 0 bases, with 4 bases of the junction left unmatched. Germline V CDR1 and CDR2: SGDLS, YYNGEE. The CDR3 is CASSGQGLSGNTIYF. DNA for the CDR3: TGTGCCAGCAGTGGACAGGGCCTCTCTGGAAACACCATATATTTT.

This chain links TRBV6-5 with TRBJ1-6; no clear D gene. The V end was cut by 7 bases, the J end by 6 bases, with 10 bases between. This CDR3 contains 13 residues. CDR1 and CDR2 (germline): MNHEY, SVGAGI. Here the CDR3 DNA reads TGTGCCAGCATCGAACTATTTAATTCACCCCTCCACTTT. Translation: CASIELFNSPLHF.

V usage is TRBV6-5 and J usage is TRBJ1-2, with 7 bases lining up with TRBD1. The CDR3 totals 13 residues. The ends lost 6 bases at V and 4 bases at J; junction bases unmatched: 5. The germline CDR1 and CDR2 sequences are MNHEY and SVGAGI. The CDR3 region is CASSQQGLYGYTF. Written as DNA, the CDR3 is TGTGCCAGCAGCCAACAGGGGCTCTATGGCTACACCTTC.

In its sample, this clone was seen once. This chain connects TRBV2 to TRBJ1-5; 7 bases line up with TRBD1. This CDR3 has 16 residues. Trimming at V came to 4 bases and at J to 1 base, leaving 7 bases not matched to a gene. The V gene's germline CDR1 is SNHLY and CDR2 FYNNEI. The CDR3 reads CASSGGGGTSNQPQHF. As DNA, the CDR3 is TGTGCCAGCAGTGGAGGAGGGGGCACGAGCAATCAGCCCCAGCATTTT.

The chain recombines TRBV4-1 with TRBJ2-1, with TRBD1 matching 8 bases. Trimming at V came to 2 bases and at J to 4 bases, leaving 7 bases not matched to a gene. The CDR3 runs to 16 residues. CDR1 is MGHRA and CDR2 is YSYEKL in the germline V gene. The chain's CDR3 is CASSQNRDRSYNEQFF. CDR3 DNA: TGCGCCAGCAGCCAAAACCGGGACAGGTCATACAATGAGCAGTTCTTC.

The gene calls are TRBV4-1 and TRBJ1-6; D is unresolved. The germline V gene has CDR1 MGHRA and CDR2 YSYEKL. Trimming shortened V by 0 bases and J by 7 bases, and 13 bases separated the two germline ends. This CDR3 contains 16 residues. DNA of the CDR3: TGCGCCAGCAGCCAAGATTTGAACGGGTTGAATTCACCCCTCCACTTT. As protein: CASSQDLNGLNSPLHF.

This chain links TRBV11-2 with TRBJ1-2; perhaps TRBD1 as D (6 bases). Trimming stripped 5 bases from V and 5 bases from J, with 15 bases between. Germline loops: CDR1 SGHAT, CDR2 FQNNGV. This CDR3 is built from 14 residues. The CDR3 region has the DNA TGTGCCAGCAGCCCACAGGGTTCTCTATATGGCTACACCTTC. Protein product: CASSPQGSLYGYTF.

This clone has only a few counts. The rearrangement links TRBV30 to TRBJ1-6, with TRBD1 matching 7 bases. The CDR3 runs to 15 residues. V lost 2 bases to trimming and J lost 9 bases; unmatched junction nucleotides: 10. The germline CDR1 and CDR2 sequences are GTSNPN and SVGIG (reference sequence). The CDR3 is CAWSTGAGGASPLHF. CDR3 DNA: TGTGCCTGGAGTACAGGGGCGGGGGGGGCTTCACCCCTCCACTTT.

CDR3 DNA: TGTGCCAGTACCGATGGGGACAGGGTATATGAAAAACTGTTTTTT. Its translation: CASTDGDRVYEKLFF. V and J are TRBV19 and TRBJ1-4, with TRBD1 identical over 9 bases. J lost 6 bases, V lost 7 bases, and 9 bases had no gene match. CDR3 length equals 15 residues. Germline lookup yields CDR1 LNHDA and CDR2 SQIVND (reference sequence).